The rows below give T cell receptor beta chains drawn from one sample of a study of spatial heterogeneity in lung cancer. MiXCR, applied by TCRdb to the 5' RACE reads, yields one record per CDR3 protein. Of some 22,000 distinct CDR3 sequences listed, approximately 5.8% are singletons. The sample here was PBMCs, taken at surgery. The source is a male donor with early-stage non-small cell lung cancer. CDR3s include the opening cysteine and the closing phenylalanine or tryptophan. Fields, in order: V gene, D gene, J gene, CDR3 protein. The D gene is left open where the match is weak.

v_call: TRBV19
d_call: .
j_call: TRBJ1-1
cdr3_aa: CASSFLNTEAFF

v_call: TRBV5-5
d_call: TRBD2
j_call: TRBJ2-5
cdr3_aa: CASSLERTRWETQYF

v_call: TRBV5-1
d_call: TRBD2
j_call: TRBJ2-1
cdr3_aa: CASSLVPTSSLEQFF

v_call: TRBV6-2/TRBV6-3
d_call: TRBD2
j_call: TRBJ2-1
cdr3_aa: CASREKLGTRGNNEQFF

v_call: TRBV27
d_call: .
j_call: TRBJ1-3
cdr3_aa: CASSRSSSGNTIYF

v_call: TRBV27
d_call: .
j_call: TRBJ1-4
cdr3_aa: CASGGTNEKLFF

v_call: TRBV27
d_call: TRBD2
j_call: TRBJ2-7
cdr3_aa: CASSFTLASEQYF

v_call: TRBV5-6
d_call: .
j_call: TRBJ2-5
cdr3_aa: CASSPARAGAHLRRETQYF

v_call: TRBV6-2/TRBV6-3
d_call: .
j_call: TRBJ2-6
cdr3_aa: CASSYLEAGANVLTF

v_call: TRBV20-1
d_call: .
j_call: TRBJ1-6
cdr3_aa: CSATVQLSYNSPLHF

v_call: TRBV6-2/TRBV6-3
d_call: .
j_call: TRBJ1-2
cdr3_aa: CASTRQTNYGYTF

v_call: TRBV28
d_call: TRBD1
j_call: TRBJ2-7
cdr3_aa: CASSLGQSTYEQYF

v_call: TRBV7-9
d_call: TRBD1
j_call: TRBJ2-5
cdr3_aa: CASSPPQGDSKETQYF

v_call: TRBV28
d_call: .
j_call: TRBJ2-1
cdr3_aa: CASSLLGGEQFF

v_call: TRBV7-9
d_call: .
j_call: TRBJ2-5
cdr3_aa: CASSRSGGGETQYF

v_call: TRBV5-1
d_call: TRBD2
j_call: TRBJ2-5
cdr3_aa: CASSLGAGRYRETQYF

v_call: TRBV18
d_call: .
j_call: TRBJ2-5
cdr3_aa: CASSPRRGGETQYF

v_call: TRBV14
d_call: TRBD2
j_call: TRBJ2-1
cdr3_aa: CASSQAREGNEQFF

v_call: TRBV6-2/TRBV6-3
d_call: .
j_call: TRBJ2-1
cdr3_aa: CASSKDYPYNEQFF

v_call: TRBV5-6
d_call: .
j_call: TRBJ2-5
cdr3_aa: CASSLAETQYF

v_call: TRBV12-3/TRBV12-4
d_call: .
j_call: TRBJ2-1
cdr3_aa: CASTPGRGRRLSSYNEQFF

v_call: TRBV24-1
d_call: TRBD1
j_call: TRBJ2-3
cdr3_aa: CATSDWGQRSTDTQYF

v_call: TRBV4-3
d_call: TRBD1
j_call: TRBJ1-4
cdr3_aa: CASSQAPGQPNEKLFF

v_call: TRBV11-3
d_call: .
j_call: TRBJ1-6
cdr3_aa: CASSRIMNSPLHF

v_call: TRBV5-6
d_call: TRBD1
j_call: TRBJ2-7
cdr3_aa: CASSRRDSIYEQYF

v_call: TRBV6-6
d_call: .
j_call: TRBJ1-2
cdr3_aa: CASSPWGAHTF

v_call: TRBV20-1
d_call: .
j_call: TRBJ2-7
cdr3_aa: CSAPARGYEQYF

v_call: TRBV6-6
d_call: .
j_call: TRBJ1-4
cdr3_aa: CASSYFWGSDEKLFF

v_call: TRBV11-2
d_call: .
j_call: TRBJ1-2
cdr3_aa: CASSLGGQGIYGYTF

v_call: TRBV6-1
d_call: .
j_call: TRBJ2-7
cdr3_aa: CASSVFRDGNYEQYF

v_call: TRBV27
d_call: TRBD2
j_call: TRBJ2-5
cdr3_aa: CASSPPGLAGETQYF

v_call: TRBV28
d_call: .
j_call: TRBJ2-6
cdr3_aa: CASSLLGAGKANVLTF

v_call: TRBV6-2/TRBV6-3
d_call: .
j_call: TRBJ2-6
cdr3_aa: CASSYRRAGANVLTF

v_call: TRBV27
d_call: .
j_call: TRBJ1-6
cdr3_aa: CASSLWVNSPLHF

v_call: TRBV29-1
d_call: TRBD1
j_call: TRBJ2-7
cdr3_aa: CSVEVGDRGYEQYF

v_call: TRBV7-2
d_call: .
j_call: TRBJ2-7
cdr3_aa: CASSPRTDYEQYF

v_call: TRBV6-2/TRBV6-3
d_call: .
j_call: TRBJ2-4
cdr3_aa: CASSYSRAEGSKNIQYF

v_call: TRBV7-9
d_call: .
j_call: TRBJ2-7
cdr3_aa: CASSFSGIYEQYF

v_call: TRBV7-9
d_call: TRBD2
j_call: TRBJ2-3
cdr3_aa: CASSLGASGSRTDTQYF

v_call: TRBV7-9
d_call: .
j_call: TRBJ2-4
cdr3_aa: CASSLTGANKNIQYF

v_call: TRBV13
d_call: TRBD2
j_call: TRBJ2-7
cdr3_aa: CASSFPAGGTYEQYF

v_call: TRBV27
d_call: .
j_call: TRBJ2-1
cdr3_aa: CASSPGDEQFF

v_call: TRBV4-1
d_call: TRBD2
j_call: TRBJ2-7
cdr3_aa: CASSQQTSGRAGEQYF

v_call: TRBV5-1
d_call: TRBD1
j_call: TRBJ1-3
cdr3_aa: CASSGQGAPGNTIYF

v_call: TRBV7-2
d_call: .
j_call: TRBJ1-5
cdr3_aa: CASSDGQSQPQHF

v_call: TRBV3-1
d_call: TRBD2
j_call: TRBJ2-5
cdr3_aa: CASSSTSRETQYF

v_call: TRBV5-4
d_call: TRBD2
j_call: TRBJ2-3
cdr3_aa: CASSVLAGGPTDTQYF

v_call: TRBV12-3/TRBV12-4
d_call: TRBD2
j_call: TRBJ2-1
cdr3_aa: CASGGTSGVSYNEQFF

v_call: TRBV7-2
d_call: .
j_call: TRBJ2-3
cdr3_aa: CASSPWSTDTQYF

v_call: TRBV7-3
d_call: TRBD2
j_call: TRBJ2-1
cdr3_aa: CASSPTGRASEQFF

v_call: TRBV5-1
d_call: .
j_call: TRBJ2-1
cdr3_aa: CASSLEGASYNEQFF

v_call: TRBV30
d_call: .
j_call: TRBJ2-5
cdr3_aa: CAWSVEETQYF

v_call: TRBV11-1
d_call: .
j_call: TRBJ2-2
cdr3_aa: CAIARGASNTGELFF

v_call: TRBV18
d_call: TRBD1
j_call: TRBJ2-4
cdr3_aa: CASSPGTGGAGAKNIQYF

v_call: TRBV6-1
d_call: .
j_call: TRBJ2-5
cdr3_aa: CASSATDSHIETQYF